Listed here are 12 T cell receptor beta chains from one sample, sequenced in a study of cytomegalovirus exposure and HLA in healthy donors. Produced via immunoSEQ multiplex PCR; TCRdb's table is partial and in-frame only. The sample consists of about 64,000 clones, roughly 90% of them appearing once. The sequenced sample consisted of PBMCs. The receptors come from a young woman in good health and CMV-seronegative.

The rearrangement uses TRBV5-6 and TRBJ2-3; 7 bases map to TRBD1. Germline V gives CDR1 SGHDT, CDR2 YYEEEE. J gave up 1 base and V 2 bases, and 1 base lay outside the gene matches. The CDR3 has 14 residues. This chain's CDR3 is CASSLGGGTDTQYF. The CDR3 bases are TGTGCCAGCAGCTTAGGGGGCGGCACAGATACGCAGTATTTT.

The chain is built from TRBV6-1 and TRBJ1-2, with D unclear. The ends were cut back, 8 bases at V and 5 bases at J, with 18 bases in the middle. Germline V lookup: CDR1 MNHNS, CDR2 SASEGT. The CDR3 sequence is 14 residues long. DNA for the CDR3: TGTGCCAGCCAACCCTTGGGCAGTTGGTATGGCTACACCTTC. Translation gives CASQPLGSWYGYTF.

This clone is a singleton in its sample. The chain uses TRBV6-7 and TRBJ2-7; D may be TRBD1 (5 bases). TRBV6-7 is known as an ORF, though its function is uncertain. This CDR3 comprises 15 residues. V was shortened by 8 bases and J by 7 bases, with 24 bases between the two germline ends. CDR3 DNA sequence: TGTGCCAGCGACAGTTACCCAGCTGATTGGTGTGAGCAGTACTTC. This sequence encodes CASDSYPADWCEQYF.

The V gene is TRBV15, the J gene TRBJ2-7, with 10 nucleotides matching TRBD1. V shed 5 bases and J 2 bases; nucleotides not matched to a gene: 6. CDR1 is LNHNV, CDR2 YYDKDF, per germline (reference sequence). The CDR3 sequence is 15 residues long. The CDR3 region has the DNA TGTGCCACCAGCCTAAGGACAGGGGGGGCCTACGAGCAGTACTTC. Translating gives CATSLRTGGAYEQYF.

V and J are TRBV30 and TRBJ1-2, with TRBD1 as a possible D gene (5 bases). V was clipped by 7 bases and J by 0 bases, with 9 bases between them. The CDR3 is 12 residues long. Per germline, CDR1 GTSNPN and CDR2 SVGIG (reference sequence). CDR3 region: CASKGSNYGYTF. In DNA form, the CDR3 reads TGTGCCTCAAAGGGGTCTAACTATGGCTACACCTTC.

This clone was recorded only once. The chain employs TRBV28 and TRBJ2-7; unclear D gene. V was pared by 5 bases and J by 2 bases, with 19 bases between. Germline assignment: CDR1 MDHEN and CDR2 SYDVKM. CDR3 length: 16 amino acids. CDR3 sequence: CASSPHEERYTYEQYF. In nucleotides, the CDR3 is TGTGCCAGCAGTCCACACGAGGAGCGCTACACCTACGAGCAGTACTTC.

This CDR3 reads CASSLVRGTEAFF. CDR3 sequence (DNA): TGCGCCAGCAGCTTGGTCAGGGGCACTGAAGCTTTCTTT. This chain links TRBV5-1 with TRBJ1-1; tentatively, D is TRBD1 (6 bases). The length of the CDR3 is 13 residues. CDR1 and CDR2 (germline): SGHRS, YFSETQ. V was shortened by 0 bases and J by 4 bases, with 7 bases between the two germline ends.

The chain links TRBV7-2 to TRBJ2-7; D is perhaps TRBD2 (6 bases). V lost 5 bases and J lost 4, with 12 bases in between. The CDR3 runs to 13 residues. Germline CDR1 is SGHTA and CDR2 is FQGNSA. The CDR3 sequence: CASSNRGFYEQYF. CDR3 bases: TGTGCCAGCAGCAACCGGGGGTTTTACGAGCAGTACTTC. The full variable domain, its missing parts supplied by reference TRBV7-2 and TRBJ2-7, is GAGVSQSPSNKVTEKGKDVELRCDPISGHTALYWYRQSLGQGLEFLIYFQGNSAPDKSGLPSDRFSAERTGGSVSTLTIQRTQQEDSAVYLCASSNRGFYEQYFGPGTRLTVT.

The rearrangement links TRBV5-5 to TRBJ1-1; tentatively, D is TRBD1 (6 bases). There are 14 residues in the CDR3. Germline assignment: CDR1 SGHKS and CDR2 YYEKEE (reference sequence). V lost 6 bases and J lost 0, with 12 bases in between. For the CDR3, the DNA is TGTGCCAGCATGCGACGGGACATGAACACTGAAGCTTTCTTT. Its protein product is CASMRRDMNTEAFF.

V and J are TRBV5-1 and TRBJ2-1; 10 nucleotides align to TRBD1. V gave up 2 bases and J gave up 5 bases; unmatched junction bases: 7. The CDR3 loop spans 16 amino acids. Germline loops: CDR1 SGHRS, CDR2 YFSETQ. The CDR3 DNA follows: TGCGCCAGCAGCTTTCCGACAGGGGGCCTCAACAATGAGCAGTTCTTC. This translates into CASSFPTGGLNNEQFF.

The chain uses TRBV4-2 and TRBJ2-6; D is possibly TRBD1 (5 bases). Germline V gene sequence: CDR1 LGHNA, CDR2 YNFKEQ. V was trimmed by 1 base and J by 1 base, leaving 11 bases between them. The CDR3 has 17 amino acids. This chain's CDR3 is CASSQGLGVSGANVLTF. The CDR3 DNA follows: TGTGCCAGCAGCCAAGGGCTAGGGGTATCTGGGGCCAACGTCCTGACTTTC.

The chain recombines TRBV7-2 with TRBJ2-3; D uncertain. The CDR3 is 12 residues long. V dropped 2 bases and J dropped 3 bases, with 3 bases sitting between them. The germline V gene has CDR1 SGHTA and CDR2 FQGNSA. CDR3 region: CASSLITDTQYF. The CDR3 DNA reads as TGTGCCAGCAGCTTAATAACAGATACGCAGTATTTT.